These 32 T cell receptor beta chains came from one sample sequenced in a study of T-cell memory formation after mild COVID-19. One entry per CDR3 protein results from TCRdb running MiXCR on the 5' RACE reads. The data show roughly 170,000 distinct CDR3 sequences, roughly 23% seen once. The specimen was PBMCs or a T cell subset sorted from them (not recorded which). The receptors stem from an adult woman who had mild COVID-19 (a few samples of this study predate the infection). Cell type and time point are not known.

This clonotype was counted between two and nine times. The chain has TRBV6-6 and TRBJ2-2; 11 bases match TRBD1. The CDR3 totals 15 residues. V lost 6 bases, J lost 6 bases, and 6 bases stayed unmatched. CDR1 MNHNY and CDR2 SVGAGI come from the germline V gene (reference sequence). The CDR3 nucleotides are TGTGCCAGCAGCCAGTGGGACAGGGGGGCCGGGGAGCTGTTTTTT. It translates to CASSQWDRGAGELFF.

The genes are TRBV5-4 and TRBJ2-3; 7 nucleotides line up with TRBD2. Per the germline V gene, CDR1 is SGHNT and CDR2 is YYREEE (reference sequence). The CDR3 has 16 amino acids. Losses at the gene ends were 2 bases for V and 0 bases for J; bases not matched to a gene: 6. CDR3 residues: CASSFGRGGSTDTQYF. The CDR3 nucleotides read TGTGCCAGCAGCTTTGGCCGGGGAGGGAGCACAGATACGCAGTATTTT.

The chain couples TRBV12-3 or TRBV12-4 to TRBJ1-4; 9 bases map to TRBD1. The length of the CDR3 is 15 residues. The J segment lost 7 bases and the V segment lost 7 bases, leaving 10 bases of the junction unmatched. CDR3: CASTLTGGVGEKLFF. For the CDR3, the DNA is TGTGCCAGCACCTTGACAGGGGGAGTTGGTGAAAAACTGTTTTTT.

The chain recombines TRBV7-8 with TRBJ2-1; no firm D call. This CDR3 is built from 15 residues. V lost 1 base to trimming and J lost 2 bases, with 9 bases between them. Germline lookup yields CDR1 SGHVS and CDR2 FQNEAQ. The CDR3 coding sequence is TGTGCCAGCAGCTTAGTCTTCACCCCCTACAATGAGCAGTTCTTC. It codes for CASSLVFTPYNEQFF. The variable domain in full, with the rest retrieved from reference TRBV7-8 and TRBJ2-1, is GAGVSQSPRYKVAKRGQDVALRCDPISGHVSLFWYQQALGQGPEFLTYFQNEAQLDKSGLPSDRFFAERPEGSVSTLKIQRTQQEDSAVYLCASSLVFTPYNEQFFGPGTRLTVL.

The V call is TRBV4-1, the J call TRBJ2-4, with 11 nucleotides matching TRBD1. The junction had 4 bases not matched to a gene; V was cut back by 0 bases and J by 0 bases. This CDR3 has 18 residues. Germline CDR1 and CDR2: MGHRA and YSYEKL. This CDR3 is CASSQDGTGGIAKNIQYF. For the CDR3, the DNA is TGCGCCAGCAGCCAAGATGGGACAGGGGGTATAGCCAAAAACATTCAGTACTTC.

CDR3 nucleotides: TGTGCCAGCAGCCAAGAACCCCTTGTAGCGGAAACCTACAATGAGCAGTTCTTC. Encoded protein: CASSQEPLVAETYNEQFF. The V call is TRBV3-1, the J call TRBJ2-1, with a tentative D call TRBD2 (6 bases). The CDR3 contains 18 residues. V lost 0 bases and J 2 bases, leaving 17 bases between the germline ends. The V gene's germline CDR1 is LGHDT and CDR2 YNNKEL (reference sequence).

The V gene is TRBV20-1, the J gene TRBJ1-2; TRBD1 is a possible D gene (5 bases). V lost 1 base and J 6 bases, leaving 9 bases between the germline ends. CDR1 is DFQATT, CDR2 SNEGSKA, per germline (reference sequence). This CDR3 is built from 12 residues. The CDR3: CSARGRENGYTF. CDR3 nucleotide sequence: TGCAGTGCTAGAGGCAGGGAGAATGGCTACACCTTC.

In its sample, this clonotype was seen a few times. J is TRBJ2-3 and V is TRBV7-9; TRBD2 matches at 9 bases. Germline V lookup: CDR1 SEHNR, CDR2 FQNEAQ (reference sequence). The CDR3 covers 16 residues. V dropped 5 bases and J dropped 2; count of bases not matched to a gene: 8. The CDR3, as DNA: TGTGCCAGCAGCCCTACAGGCGGGAGGGACACAGATACGCAGTATTTT. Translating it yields CASSPTGGRDTDTQYF.

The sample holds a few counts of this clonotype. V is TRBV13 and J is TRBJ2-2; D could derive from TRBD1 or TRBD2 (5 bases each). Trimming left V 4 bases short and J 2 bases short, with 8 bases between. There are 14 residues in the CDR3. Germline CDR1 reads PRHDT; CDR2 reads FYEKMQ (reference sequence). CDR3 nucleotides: TGTGCCAGCAGCTGGGGACCAAACACCGGGGAGCTGTTTTTT. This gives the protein CASSWGPNTGELFF.

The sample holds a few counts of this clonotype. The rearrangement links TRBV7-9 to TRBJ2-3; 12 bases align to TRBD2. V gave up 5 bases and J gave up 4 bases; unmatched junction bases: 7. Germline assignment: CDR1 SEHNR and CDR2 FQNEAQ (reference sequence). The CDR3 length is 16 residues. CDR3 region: CASSPRTSGAADTQYF. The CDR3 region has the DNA TGTGCCAGCAGCCCCCGGACTAGCGGGGCGGCAGATACGCAGTATTTT.

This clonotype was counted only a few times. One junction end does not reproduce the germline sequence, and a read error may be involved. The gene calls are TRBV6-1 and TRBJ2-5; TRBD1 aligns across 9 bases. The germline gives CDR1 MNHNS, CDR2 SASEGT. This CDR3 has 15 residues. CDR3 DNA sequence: TGTGCCAGCAGCAACTGGGACAGGGCGCAAGGGACCCAGTACTTC. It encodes CASSNWDRAQGTQYF.

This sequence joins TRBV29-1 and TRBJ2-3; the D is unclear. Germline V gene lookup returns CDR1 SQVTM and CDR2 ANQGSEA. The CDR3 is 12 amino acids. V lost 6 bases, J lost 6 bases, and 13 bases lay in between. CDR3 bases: TGCAGCGTGGCAGGAGCTATCGATACGCAGTATTTT. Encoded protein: CSVAGAIDTQYF.

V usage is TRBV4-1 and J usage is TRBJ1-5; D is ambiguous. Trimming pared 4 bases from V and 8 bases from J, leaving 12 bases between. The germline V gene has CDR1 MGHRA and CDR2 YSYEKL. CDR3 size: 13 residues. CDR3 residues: CASSPDNLEPQHF. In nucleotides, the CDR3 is TGCGCCAGCAGCCCCGATAATCTGGAGCCCCAGCATTTT.

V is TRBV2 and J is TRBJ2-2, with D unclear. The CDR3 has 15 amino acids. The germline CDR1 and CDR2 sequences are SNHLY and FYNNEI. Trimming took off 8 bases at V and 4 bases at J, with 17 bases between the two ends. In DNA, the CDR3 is TGTGCCAGCGAAAGCCGGGTCCTCGGCACCGGGGAGCTGTTTTTT. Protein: CASESRVLGTGELFF.

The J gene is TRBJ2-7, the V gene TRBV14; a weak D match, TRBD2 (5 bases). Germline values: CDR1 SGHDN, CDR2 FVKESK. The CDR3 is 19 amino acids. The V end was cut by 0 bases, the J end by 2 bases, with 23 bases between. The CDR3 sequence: CASSQDSIATTDGPYEQYF. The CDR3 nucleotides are TGTGCCAGCAGCCAAGACTCCATAGCGACGACGGATGGTCCCTACGAGCAGTACTTC.

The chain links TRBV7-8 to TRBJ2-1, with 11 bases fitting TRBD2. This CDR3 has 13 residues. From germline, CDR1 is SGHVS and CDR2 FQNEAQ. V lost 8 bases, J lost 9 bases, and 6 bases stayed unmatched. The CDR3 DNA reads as TGTGCCAGCGTCACTAGCGGGGGTGGTGAGCAGTTCTTC. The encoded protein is CASVTSGGGEQFF.

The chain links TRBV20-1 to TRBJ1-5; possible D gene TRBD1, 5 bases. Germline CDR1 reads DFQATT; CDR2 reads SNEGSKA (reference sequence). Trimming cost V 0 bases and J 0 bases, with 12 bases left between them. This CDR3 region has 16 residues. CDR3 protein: CSARDIGDSSNQPQHF. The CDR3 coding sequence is TGCAGTGCTAGAGATATCGGGGACTCTAGCAATCAGCCCCAGCATTTT.

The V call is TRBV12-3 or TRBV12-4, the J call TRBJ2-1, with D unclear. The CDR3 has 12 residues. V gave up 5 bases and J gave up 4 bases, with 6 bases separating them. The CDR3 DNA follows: TGTGCCAGCAGTCCCGTATACAATGAGCAGTTCTTC. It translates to CASSPVYNEQFF.

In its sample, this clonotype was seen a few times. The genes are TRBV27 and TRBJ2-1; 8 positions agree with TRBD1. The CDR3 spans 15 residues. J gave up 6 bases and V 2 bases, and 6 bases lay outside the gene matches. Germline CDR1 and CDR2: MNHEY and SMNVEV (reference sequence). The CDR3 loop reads CASSLGGTGSNEQFF. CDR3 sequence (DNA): TGTGCCAGCAGTTTAGGTGGGACAGGCAGCAATGAGCAGTTCTTC.

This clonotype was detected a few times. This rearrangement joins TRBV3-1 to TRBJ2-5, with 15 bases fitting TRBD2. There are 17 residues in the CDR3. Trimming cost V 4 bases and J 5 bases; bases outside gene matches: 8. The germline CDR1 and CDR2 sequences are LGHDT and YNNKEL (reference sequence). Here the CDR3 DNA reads TGTGCCAGCAGCCTATTGTGGACTAGCGGGGGGGCGGAGACCCAGTACTTC. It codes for CASSLLWTSGGAETQYF.

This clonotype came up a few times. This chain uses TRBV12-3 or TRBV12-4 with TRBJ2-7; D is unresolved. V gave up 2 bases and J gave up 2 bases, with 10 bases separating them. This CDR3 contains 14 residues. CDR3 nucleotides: TGTGCCAGCAGTTTACAGGCACCCGCCTACGAGCAGTACTTC. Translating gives CASSLQAPAYEQYF.

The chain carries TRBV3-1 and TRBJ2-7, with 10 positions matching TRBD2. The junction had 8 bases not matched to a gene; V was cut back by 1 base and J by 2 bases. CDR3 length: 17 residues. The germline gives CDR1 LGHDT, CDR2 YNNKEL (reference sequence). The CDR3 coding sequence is TGTGCCAGCAGCCAAGGGCTAGCGGGAGTAATGGCCTACGAGCAGTACTTC. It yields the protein CASSQGLAGVMAYEQYF.

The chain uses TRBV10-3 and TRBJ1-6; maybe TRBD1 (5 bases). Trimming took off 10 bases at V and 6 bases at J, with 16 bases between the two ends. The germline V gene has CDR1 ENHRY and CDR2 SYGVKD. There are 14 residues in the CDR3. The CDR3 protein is CATSGEWSNSPLHF. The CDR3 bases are TGTGCCACCTCGGGGGAGTGGAGTAATTCACCCCTCCACTTT.

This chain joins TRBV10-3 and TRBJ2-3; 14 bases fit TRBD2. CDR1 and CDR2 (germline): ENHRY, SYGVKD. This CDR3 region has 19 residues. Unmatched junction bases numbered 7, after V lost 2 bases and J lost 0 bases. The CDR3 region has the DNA TGTGCCATCAGTGAGCCGGGACTAGCGGGGGCTACTAGCACAGATACGCAGTATTTT. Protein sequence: CAISEPGLAGATSTDTQYF.

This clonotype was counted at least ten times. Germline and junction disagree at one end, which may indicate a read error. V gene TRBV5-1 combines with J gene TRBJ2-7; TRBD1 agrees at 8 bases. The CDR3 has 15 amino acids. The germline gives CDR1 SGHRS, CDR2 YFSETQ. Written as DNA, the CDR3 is TGTGCCAGCAGTTCCCCCGGGACAGGCTACTACGAGCAGTACTTC. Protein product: CASSSPGTGYYEQYF.

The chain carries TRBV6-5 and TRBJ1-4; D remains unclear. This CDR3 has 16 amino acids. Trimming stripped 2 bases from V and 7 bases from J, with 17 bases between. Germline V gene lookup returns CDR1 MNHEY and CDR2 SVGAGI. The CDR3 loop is CASSYLSSSSREKLFF. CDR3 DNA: TGTGCCAGCAGTTACCTCTCCAGTTCTTCCCGTGAAAAACTGTTTTTT.

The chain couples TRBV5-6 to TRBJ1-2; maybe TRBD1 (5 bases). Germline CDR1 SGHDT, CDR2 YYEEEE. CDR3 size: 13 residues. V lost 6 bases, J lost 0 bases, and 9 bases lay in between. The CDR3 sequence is CASTIGANYGYTF. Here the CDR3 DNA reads TGTGCCAGCACAATAGGGGCTAACTATGGCTACACCTTC.

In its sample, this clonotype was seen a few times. CDR3 sequence: CASSLIVRGAYEQYF. Written as DNA, the CDR3 is TGCGCCAGCAGCTTGATCGTCCGGGGGGCCTACGAGCAGTACTTC. The genes are TRBV5-1 and TRBJ2-7; 7 positions match TRBD2. The CDR3 runs 15 residues. Germline loops: CDR1 SGHRS, CDR2 YFSETQ. V trimming: 1 base; J trimming: 2 bases; junction bases outside the gene matches: 6.

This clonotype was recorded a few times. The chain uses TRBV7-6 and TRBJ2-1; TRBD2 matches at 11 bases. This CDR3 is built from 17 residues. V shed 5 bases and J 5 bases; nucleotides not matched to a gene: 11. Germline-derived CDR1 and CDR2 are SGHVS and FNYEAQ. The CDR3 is CASSPRSGGAVDNEQFF. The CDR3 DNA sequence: TGTGCCAGCAGCCCTCGTAGCGGGGGGGCGGTTGACAATGAGCAGTTCTTC.

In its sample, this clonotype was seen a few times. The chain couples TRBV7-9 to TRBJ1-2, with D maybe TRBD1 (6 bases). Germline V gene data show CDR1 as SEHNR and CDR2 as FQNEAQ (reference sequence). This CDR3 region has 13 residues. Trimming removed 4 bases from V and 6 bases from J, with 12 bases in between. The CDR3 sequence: CASSSQGSHGYTF. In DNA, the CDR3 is TGTGCCAGCAGCTCACAGGGATCGCATGGCTACACCTTC. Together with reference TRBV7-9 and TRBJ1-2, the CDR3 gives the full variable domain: DTGVSQNPRHKITKRGQNVTFRCDPISEHNRLYWYRQTLGQGPEFLTYFQNEAQLEKSRLLSDRFSAERPKGSFSTLEIQRTEQGDSAMYLCASSSQGSHGYTFGSGTRLTVV.

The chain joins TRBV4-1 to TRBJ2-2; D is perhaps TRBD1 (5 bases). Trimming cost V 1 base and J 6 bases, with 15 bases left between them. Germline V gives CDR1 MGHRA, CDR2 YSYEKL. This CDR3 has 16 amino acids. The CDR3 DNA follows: TGCGCCAGCAGCCAAGTAGGAAGGGGAAAACCCGGGGAGCTGTTTTTT. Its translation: CASSQVGRGKPGELFF.

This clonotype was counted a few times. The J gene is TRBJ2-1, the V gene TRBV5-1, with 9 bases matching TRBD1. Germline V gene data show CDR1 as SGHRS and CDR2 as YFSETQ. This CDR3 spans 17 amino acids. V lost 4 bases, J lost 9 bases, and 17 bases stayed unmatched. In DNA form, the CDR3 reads TGCGCCAGCAGCCCTCCCCTCCCGGGACAGGGTGTCGCTGAGCAGTTCTTC. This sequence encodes CASSPPLPGQGVAEQFF.